This T cell receptor (beta chain) was retrieved from a study of blood T cell repertoires in COVID-19 (dated by TCRdb to about 2020). Concerning the study at large: The collaborator samples originated in the United States, Italy and Spain and spanned the acute and convalescent phases of COVID-19. The prospective study material was composed of cDNA or gDNA derived from T cells, B-cell-depleted T cells, or PBMCs. Subjects who had been exposed to COVID-19, were actively infected with it, or had recovered from it provided the deeply sampled blood TCRbeta repertoires that made up the dataset. The repertoires were released in a freely available public database intended as a resource for research on the immune response to SARS-CoV-2. The samples were drawn from the first 160 participants of the ongoing ImmuneRACE study and from 950 to 1,500 subjects provided by 6 global collaborators. A de-identified subject ID, COVID-19 status, age in years and sex were almost always included in the sample metadata. Where HLA class I and class II types were available, the types were taken from metadata supplied by the sample provider, not from assay-based typing.

CDR1 SGHTA and CDR2 FQGNSA were looked up in the germline V gene. From cysteine to phenylalanine, the CDR3 is 14 amino acids long. Just the 42-base CDR3 DNA is kept, in frame starting at base 1. V is clipped by 3 bases and J by 1 base, and the sequence between their germline boundaries is 6 bases long. With regard to this clone: No cognate antigen has been identified for it. Base qualities are not at hand, and no much larger clone is one base apart.

Each collaborating institution followed its own protocols to collect whole blood in K2EDTA tubes. For TCRbeta analysis, collaborators shipped samples as frozen whole blood, isolated PBMCs, or DNA extracted from either of those sample types. The paper as a whole reports these results and caveats: Clinical and demographic metadata were provided uncurated, with the amount varying by source and participant.

TCRbeta CDR3 regions were amplified from genomic DNA by means of the immunoSEQ Assay, a bias-controlled multiplex PCR. Regarding the original processing steps: Nucleated cell counts per sample were estimated from amplification of reference gene primers within the assay. Sequence reads were collapsed and filtered to measure the absolute abundance of every unique TCRbeta CDR3 rearrangement. For each sample, productive Simpson clonality was calculated as the square root of Simpson's diversity index over productive rearrangements. As stored in TCRdb, this immuneACCESS dataset retains in-frame rearrangements with V and J assigned. A fraction of the clones does not appear; measured against another copy, unresolved V genes explain less than half of the discrepancy, and the remainder lacks a known reason. V and J calls and clone size follow that table, whereas D and trimming were derived from the DNA. The sample contains under 100,000 clones, more than 65% of them found a single time. Together, the top ten hold roughly 25% of the sample.

This clonotype was obtained from a man at least 80 years old with active or convalescent COVID-19. Sequencing used peripheral blood. The chain uses TRBV7-2 and TRBJ2-2; the D segment cannot be called with confidence. The encoded CDR3 is CASSLNRNTGELFF. The nucleotides are TGTGCCAGCAGCTTGAACAGGAACACCGGGGAGCTGTTTTTT.